Included here is one T cell receptor beta chain sequence, with context. V lost 5 bases to trimming and J lost 0 bases; unmatched junction nucleotides: 8. The CDR3 loop spans 17 amino acids. CDR1 is LNHDA, CDR2 SQIVND, per germline (reference sequence). The data stem from a study of T cell responses to AZD1222 COVID-19 vaccine. Clones were read by immunoSEQ multiplex PCR, and TCRdb kept only the in-frame ones, dropping some. The sample includes fewer than 200,000 clones, around nine tenths seen only once; the top ten take around a tenth. Here the sequenced sample was peripheral blood, taken 28 days after the second AZD1222 dose. The rearrangement links TRBV19 to TRBJ2-3; 10 bases align to TRBD2. The receptor was derived from an adult who received the AZD1222 COVID-19 vaccine. CDR3 sequence (DNA): TGTGCCAGTAGTTCCGATACTAGCGGGGCTAGCACAGATACGCAGTATTTT. Translation gives CASSSDTSGASTDTQYF.